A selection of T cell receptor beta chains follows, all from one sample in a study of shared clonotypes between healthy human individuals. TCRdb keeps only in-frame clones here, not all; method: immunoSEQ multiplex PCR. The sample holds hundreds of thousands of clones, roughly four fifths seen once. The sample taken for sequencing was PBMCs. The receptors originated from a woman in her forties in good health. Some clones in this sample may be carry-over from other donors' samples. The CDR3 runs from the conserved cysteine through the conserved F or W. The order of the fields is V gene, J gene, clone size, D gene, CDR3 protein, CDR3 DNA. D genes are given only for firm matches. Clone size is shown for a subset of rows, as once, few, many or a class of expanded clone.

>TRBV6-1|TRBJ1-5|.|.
CASSERMGNQPQHF
TGTGCCAGCAGTGAAAGGATGGGGAATCAGCCCCAGCATTTT
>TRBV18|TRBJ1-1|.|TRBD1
CASSPPGTGWAEAFF
TGTGCCAGCTCACCACCCGGGACAGGGTGGGCTGAAGCTTTCTTT
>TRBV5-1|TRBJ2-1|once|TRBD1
CASSSGQGGHNEQFF
TGCGCCAGCAGCTCCGGACAGGGGGGCCACAATGAGCAGTTCTTC
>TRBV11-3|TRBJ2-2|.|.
CASSLAGTGELFF
TGTGCCAGCAGCTTGGCCGGCACCGGGGAGCTGTTTTTT
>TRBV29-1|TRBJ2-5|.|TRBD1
CSVRPRDSDQETQYF
TGCAGCGTTCGGCCCCGGGACAGCGACCAAGAGACCCAGTACTTC
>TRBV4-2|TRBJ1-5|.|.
CASSQDLGSRNQPQHF
TGTGCCAGCAGCCAAGATCTAGGGAGCCGAAATCAGCCCCAGCATTTT
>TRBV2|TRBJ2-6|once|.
CASYLTDSGANVLTF
TGTGCCAGCTACTTGACCGACTCTGGGGCCAACGTCCTGACTTTC
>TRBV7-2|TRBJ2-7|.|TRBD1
CASSSLGQSYEQYF
TGTGCCAGCAGCTCTCTGGGACAGTCCTACGAGCAGTACTTC
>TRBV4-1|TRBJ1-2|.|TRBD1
CASSQGPTGGFWYTF
TGCGCCAGCAGCCAAGGCCCAACAGGGGGCTTTTGGTACACCTTC
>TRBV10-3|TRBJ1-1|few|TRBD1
CAIRGTGGPNTEAFF
TGTGCCATCAGGGGGACAGGGGGACCGAACACTGAAGCTTTCTTT
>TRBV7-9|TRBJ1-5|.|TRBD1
CASSSDRAPQPQHF
TGTGCCAGCAGCTCCGACAGGGCCCCTCAGCCCCAGCATTTT
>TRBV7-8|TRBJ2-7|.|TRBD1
CASSIRIPGQGSYEQYF
TGTGCCAGCAGCATCCGAATCCCGGGACAGGGATCCTACGAGCAGTACTTC
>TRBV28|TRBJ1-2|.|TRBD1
CASSLRHTGDYGYTF
TGTGCCAGCAGTTTAAGGCACACAGGGGACTATGGCTACACCTTC
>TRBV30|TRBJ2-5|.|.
CAWSGSRALIGETQYF
TGTGCCTGGAGTGGGTCGCGCGCCCTCATAGGGGAGACCCAGTACTTC